This T cell receptor (beta chain) was found in a study of radiotherapy plus CTLA-4 blockade in lung cancer (dated by TCRdb to between 2018 and 2020). Study-level background: Among the enrolled patients, about 19% had an objective response, and less than 40% reached disease control.

The receptor library was made with the immunoSEQ multiplex PCR assay. The source is immuneACCESS, and TCRdb retained only in-frame sequences with V and J called. Part of the clones is not carried over; for the studies checked, unresolved V genes explain less than half of this, and the remainder is unexplained. This sample holds around 110,000 clones; about 83% were observed only once. Roughly 2.3% of the sample is held by the ten biggest clonotypes. The full study reports these points: Increased serum interferon-beta after radiation, together with early dynamic changes in blood T cell clones, were reported to be the strongest predictors of response. After treatment with radiotherapy and ipilimumab, TCR clones that came from tumors expanded in the peripheral blood.

In this study, focal radiation therapy paired with CTLA-4 blockade (ipilimumab) was tested in patients who had chemo-refractory metastatic non-small-cell lung cancer. CDR1 is given as SGHNT and CDR2 as YYREEE, both from the germline V gene (reference sequence). Trimming takes 4 bases from V and 6 bases from J, and the germline ends sit 12 bases apart. Taken from cysteine to phenylalanine, the CDR3 has 13 residues. Of the read, only the CDR3 DNA is kept; its 39 bases are in frame from base 1. Details on this clone: Its cognate antigen has yet to be identified. Base qualities are missing; no much larger clone stands one base away.

The V gene is TRBV5-4 and the J gene is TRBJ2-3; the best D guess is TRBD1, with 6 bases matching. The specimen was peripheral blood, collected from a patient treated with radiotherapy plus ipilimumab. This clonotype was sampled from a human donor with non-small cell lung cancer that progressed on radiotherapy plus ipilimumab. Some clones in this sample may be carry-over from other donors' samples. DNA sequence: TGTGCCAGCAGCGCAAAGGGGGAGGATACGCAGTATTTT. This sequence encodes CASSAKGEDTQYF.